This T cell receptor beta chain appears in the sequencing data of a study of beta chain features in type 1 diabetes (dated by TCRdb to 2017 to 2018). With regard to the full study: Patients and healthy donors did not differ in mean age, gender distribution, total cell number or subset yield. A total of about 100 million sorted cells were examined across all samples, and RNA yield correlated strongly with the number of cells per subset. In the study, recently diagnosed type 1 diabetes patients and matched healthy donors were compared on the TCRB repertoires of their sorted circulating CD4+ T cell subsets. Regulatory and stem cell-like memory subsets were isolated from only 8 patients and about eight healthy donors, whereas naive and central memory subsets came from all 30 or so donors. Here is what the overall study found, with its caveats: PCR may preferentially amplify shorter templates, but because patient and control samples were amplified and corrected together, any resulting skew would affect both groups equally. Naive, central memory and regulatory TCRB repertoires appeared more similar among patients than among healthy donors. HLA sub-analyses involved small numbers of individuals, so any influence of HLA type on TCRB rearrangement remained unresolved. Type 1 diabetes patients showed a moderate but significant shortening of TCRB CDR3 length in all four CD4+ subsets. Fewer insertions and more nucleotide deletions at VDJ recombination sites were observed in patients with type 1 diabetes, implying thymic rearrangement abnormalities. Because cDNA rather than genomic DNA was sequenced, highly expressing activated cells could have been over-represented, although no difference in activation and CD3 levels was found between groups.

The entire amount of isolated RNA was reverse transcribed using the High Capacity cDNA Reverse Transcription Kit, so the sequenced TCRB transcripts were expressed ones. Deep immunoSEQ sequencing was applied to naive, central memory and regulatory T cell samples, giving an average of roughly 3.3 million total reads per sample. Sorted cells were lysed in RLT buffer and RNA was extracted with DNase-treated RNeasy Micro or Mini kits, depending on cell number. To prevent cross-contamination, each cell subset was processed individually, whereas patient and healthy donor samples were processed jointly. Using the immunoSEQ multiplex PCR, TCRB sequences were amplified from cDNA into 87-bp fragments spanning the CDR3 region. Sequencing of the amplicons was performed on the Illumina HiSeq platform. In the original analysis: PCR bias was computationally corrected using synthetic template baselines, reads within Hamming distance 2 were collapsed, and singletons that could not be merged were discarded. Reads were aligned to IMGT to assign V, D and J genes, CDR3 length, and insertions or deletions at six rearrangement sites. Within each subset, clonotype counts were normalized to sorted cell number, after which true diversity and Gini coefficients were computed with the tcR R package. Repertoire sharing was quantified using the overlap coefficient calculated on TCRB nucleotide sequences. As a proxy for the pre-selection repertoire, out-of-frame TCRB sequences from naive cells were analyzed. Imported from immuneACCESS, the table was reduced by TCRdb to in-frame sequences with V and J called. These copies leave out some clones; in studies compared against another copy, an unresolved V gene accounts for under half, and the cause of the remainder is not known. The V and J calls and clone size are taken from that table; D and trimming were inferred from the DNA. The table for this sample lists hundreds of thousands of clones; over 10% of them were counted only once. The leading ten clones occupy less than 0.025% of the sample.

The V end gives up 3 bases and the J end 0 bases, leaving 9 bases in the junction not matched to a gene. Measured from the cysteine to the phenylalanine, the CDR3 is 16 residues long. Kept here is only the CDR3 DNA, which spans 48 bases and is read in frame from base 1. The CDR1 and CDR2 encoded by the germline V gene (reference sequence) are SGHNT and YYREEE. A single peripheral blood draw of approximately 100 mL on average was collected from each donor into heparinised tubes. Using a panel that included CD45RO, CCR7, CD25, CD127, CD95 and CD27, naive, central memory, regulatory and stem cell-like memory CD4+ T cells were sorted on a BD FACSAria II. Every sorted population had a purity above 98%. PBMCs were isolated immediately by Lymphoprep density gradient centrifugation and stained directly without culture. So that batch effects would be minimized, each experiment stained and sorted samples in pairs, pairing one healthy donor with one patient.

As to this clone: Its antigen is unknown. Base qualities are missing; no much larger clone stands one base away.

The chain uses TRBV5-4 and TRBJ2-7; 7 nucleotides in the junction match TRBD1. Sequencing was done on a sample of naive CD4+ T cells from blood. Explained via the paper, the cell subset or site label denotes: true naive CD4+ T cells. This receptor was obtained from a man between 18 and 35 years old with type 1 diabetes. Here is the DNA: TGTGCCAGCAGCTCACCGGGACAGACAATCTCCTACGAGCAGTACTTC. Its coded protein is CASSSPGQTISYEQYF.